A selection of T cell receptor beta chains follows, all from one sample in a study of identical twins. TCRdb re-derived calls from the 5' RACE reads in MiXCR, one entry per CDR3 protein. This sample has hundreds of thousands of distinct CDR3 sequences, with roughly 18% found just once. The same data also went into a second study, on T cells expressing NK-cell markers.

Material for sequencing was PBMCs. All receptors come from a young woman in good health. Both conserved end residues are part of each CDR3. The D gene is left open where the match is weak. Clone size, where shown, is once, few, many, or a class for clones that have expanded.

CASSYSRSGGTRYTF,TGTGCCAGCAGTTACTCGAGGTCCGGGGGGACGCGCTACACCTTC,TRBJ1-2,few,NA,TRBV6-5
CASSLDKVQGFYEQYF,TGTGCCAGCAGCTTAGATAAGGTACAGGGTTTCTACGAGCAGTACTTC,TRBJ2-7,NA,NA,TRBV11-2
CASSVEENYEQYF,TGTGCCAGCAGCGTAGAGGAAAACTACGAGCAGTACTTC,TRBJ2-7,NA,NA,TRBV9
CASRQGLAGGYEQYF,TGCGCCAGCAGACAGGGACTAGCGGGAGGATACGAGCAGTACTTC,TRBJ2-7,NA,TRBD2,TRBV4-3
CASSGHMNTEAFF,TGTGCCAGCAGCGGGCACATGAACACTGAAGCTTTCTTT,TRBJ1-1,few,NA,TRBV7-2
CASSLGGSPYNEQFF,TGTGCCAGCAGCTTGGGGGGGAGTCCCTACAATGAGCAGTTCTTC,TRBJ2-1,many,NA,TRBV5-5
CAIRPPGQSYNEQFF,TGTGCCATCAGACCGCCGGGACAGAGCTACAATGAGCAGTTCTTC,TRBJ2-1,NA,TRBD1,TRBV10-3
CSARSSNEKLFF,TGCAGTGCTAGAAGCAGTAATGAAAAACTGTTTTTT,TRBJ1-4,NA,NA,TRBV20-1
CASGASSGRAWETQYF,TGTGCCAGCGGGGCCTCTAGCGGGAGGGCCTGGGAGACCCAGTACTTC,TRBJ2-5,many,TRBD2,TRBV12-3/TRBV12-4
CSASTLSGGGAFF,TGCAGTGCTAGTACGTTGTCAGGGGGGGGAGCTTTCTTT,TRBJ1-1,few,TRBD1,TRBV20-1
CASTHGWRERIYEQYF,TGTGCCAGCACCCACGGGTGGCGGGAGAGGATCTACGAGCAGTACTTC,TRBJ2-7,few,TRBD2,TRBV12-3/TRBV12-4
CASSLWTGSADTQYF,TGCGCCAGCAGCTTGTGGACAGGGTCGGCAGATACGCAGTATTTT,TRBJ2-3,NA,TRBD1,TRBV5-1
CATSRAMGLTTDTQYF,TGTGCCACCAGCAGAGCAATGGGCCTAACCACAGATACGCAGTATTTT,TRBJ2-3,NA,NA,TRBV15
CASSPRLASDTQYF,TGTGCCAGCAGTCCACGACTAGCATCGGATACGCAGTATTTT,TRBJ2-3,NA,TRBD2,TRBV12-3/TRBV12-4
CASSLSGGITDTQYF,TGCGCCAGCAGCTTGAGCGGGGGGATTACAGATACGCAGTATTTT,TRBJ2-3,NA,TRBD2,TRBV5-1
CSATTVSYEQYF,TGCAGTGCTACGACAGTCTCCTACGAGCAGTACTTC,TRBJ2-7,NA,NA,TRBV20-1
CASSQGPGDIQYF,TGTGCCAGCAGCCAGGGACCCGGGGACATTCAGTACTTC,TRBJ2-4,NA,NA,TRBV7-9
CASSRAPTSYEQYF,TGTGCCAGCAGCAGGGCCCCGACCTCCTACGAGCAGTACTTC,TRBJ2-7,NA,NA,TRBV6-2/TRBV6-3
CAPTSRAAFF,TGTGCCCCCACCTCACGGGCTGCTTTCTTT,TRBJ1-1,NA,NA,TRBV24-1
CASSLPLGWEGPREQYF,TGTGCCAGCAGCTTACCCCTAGGTTGGGAGGGCCCTCGCGAGCAGTACTTC,TRBJ2-7,NA,TRBD2,TRBV7-2
CASRAGVLREETQYF,TGTGCCAGCAGGGCAGGGGTCCTTCGGGAAGAGACCCAGTACTTC,TRBJ2-5,NA,NA,TRBV6-1
CASSLDPGSPLYEQYF,TGTGCCAGCAGCTTAGATCCGGGTTCGCCTCTATACGAGCAGTACTTC,TRBJ2-7,few,NA,TRBV7-9
CAKAAGLFF,TGTGCCAAAGCGGCCGGGCTGTTTTTT,TRBJ2-2,NA,NA,TRBV5-6
CASSSGVATDTQYF,TGCGCCAGCAGCTCCGGGGTCGCTACAGATACGCAGTATTTT,TRBJ2-3,once,NA,TRBV5-1
CAISESSKITGELFF,TGTGCCATCAGTGAGTCGTCCAAGATCACCGGGGAGCTGTTTTTT,TRBJ2-2,few,NA,TRBV10-3
CSAREPGTQKAEQYF,TGCAGTGCGCGGGAACCCGGGACCCAAAAAGCAGAGCAGTACTTC,TRBJ2-7,many,NA,TRBV20-1
CSATILRASYEQYF,TGCAGTGCTACGATACTAAGAGCGTCCTACGAGCAGTACTTC,TRBJ2-7,NA,NA,TRBV20-1
CASSLSLQETQYF,TGTGCCAGCAGCTTAAGTCTCCAAGAGACCCAGTACTTC,TRBJ2-5,NA,NA,TRBV7-6
CASRGQVAGAWTQYF,TGTGCCAGCAGGGGACAAGTGGCAGGTGCTTGGACCCAGTACTTC,TRBJ2-5,few,NA,TRBV27
CSATLGGADTQYF,TGCAGTGCTACCCTAGGGGGAGCAGATACGCAGTATTTT,TRBJ2-3,few,NA,TRBV20-1
CASSWKWDTGGSYEQYF,TGTGCCAGCAGCTGGAAGTGGGACACAGGGGGCTCCTACGAGCAGTACTTC,TRBJ2-7,few,TRBD1,TRBV7-9
CASSLPTAQYF,TGTGCCAGCAGCTTACCCACGGCGCAGTATTTT,TRBJ2-3,few,NA,TRBV7-2
CASSSWDQNNEQFF,TGTGCCAGCAGCTCCTGGGACCAAAACAATGAGCAGTTCTTC,TRBJ2-1,NA,NA,TRBV5-5
CSALAFTDTQYF,TGCAGCGCACTAGCGTTCACAGATACGCAGTATTTT,TRBJ2-3,NA,TRBD2,TRBV20-1
CASSGAGANYGYTF,TGCGCCAGCAGTGGTGCGGGTGCTAACTATGGCTACACCTTC,TRBJ1-2,many,NA,TRBV10-2
CASSLQQGSSEKLFF,TGTGCCAGCAGTTTACAGCAGGGATCGAGTGAAAAACTGTTTTTT,TRBJ1-4,few,NA,TRBV12-3/TRBV12-4
CAISEERNTGELFF,TGTGCCATCAGTGAGGAACGGAACACCGGGGAGCTGTTTTTT,TRBJ2-2,few,NA,TRBV10-3
CASSFSSADTQYF,TGTGCCAGCAGCTTTAGTTCGGCAGATACGCAGTATTTT,TRBJ2-3,NA,NA,TRBV9
CSARDTGLHSYEQYF,TGCAGTGCTAGGGACACGGGACTTCACTCCTACGAGCAGTACTTC,TRBJ2-7,NA,NA,TRBV20-1
CASSLEVGLSYGYTF,TGTGCCAGCAGCTTGGAGGTCGGGTTGAGCTATGGCTACACCTTC,TRBJ1-2,NA,NA,TRBV5-6
CASSGQGNSPLHF,TGTGCCAGCAGTGGACAGGGGAATTCACCCCTCCACTTT,TRBJ1-6,many,TRBD1,TRBV2
CASSSVALGSYNEQFF,TGTGCCAGCAGTTCCGTGGCTCTCGGCTCCTACAATGAGCAGTTCTTC,TRBJ2-1,NA,NA,TRBV6-2/TRBV6-3
CASSLSDETQYF,TGTGCCAGCAGTTTATCCGACGAGACCCAGTACTTC,TRBJ2-5,NA,NA,TRBV12-3/TRBV12-4
CASSVGSDQPQHF,TGTGCCAGCAGCGTAGGTTCGGATCAGCCCCAGCATTTT,TRBJ1-5,NA,NA,TRBV9
CSARAAAHTDTQYF,TGCAGTGCTAGAGCGGCAGCTCACACAGATACGCAGTATTTT,TRBJ2-3,NA,NA,TRBV20-1
CASSWSLNTEAFF,TGTGCCAGCAGCTGGTCTCTGAACACTGAAGCTTTCTTT,TRBJ1-1,many,NA,TRBV11-3
CASSLSLGEQYF,TGTGCCAGCAGTCTCTCCCTGGGCGAGCAGTACTTC,TRBJ2-7,few,NA,TRBV6-6
CSASGDAYNEQFF,TGCAGTGCTAGCGGGGATGCCTACAATGAGCAGTTCTTC,TRBJ2-1,NA,NA,TRBV20-1
CASSYFGNSPLHF,TGTGCCAGCAGTTACTTTGGTAATTCACCCCTCCACTTT,TRBJ1-6,NA,NA,TRBV6-5
CASRAGENYGYTF,TGTGCCAGCAGAGCAGGAGAAAACTATGGCTACACCTTC,TRBJ1-2,NA,NA,TRBV12-3/TRBV12-4
CSANAGTNSFDTQYF,TGCAGTGCTAACGCCGGGACAAACAGCTTCGATACGCAGTATTTT,TRBJ2-3,few,NA,TRBV20-1
CASSLAGNYKETQYF,TGTGCCAGCAGCTTAGCGGGTAACTACAAAGAGACCCAGTACTTC,TRBJ2-5,NA,NA,TRBV7-9
CASSTLEAGGNEQFF,TGCGCCAGCAGCACCCTGGAGGCGGGCGGGAATGAGCAGTTCTTC,TRBJ2-1,few,NA,TRBV4-3
CASSPPAGETQYF,TGTGCCAGCAGCCCCCCAGCGGGAGAGACCCAGTACTTC,TRBJ2-5,NA,NA,TRBV7-2